The sequence of this T cell receptor (beta chain) was determined in a study of T cell changes during pregnancy in multiple sclerosis. Clones were read by immunoSEQ multiplex PCR, and TCRdb kept only the in-frame ones, dropping some. The sample has 60,000 to 65,000 clones; roughly 92% are singletons. The CDR3 has 15 residues. The V segment lost 5 bases and the J segment 7 bases; nucleotides outside the gene matches: 13. The germline CDR1 and CDR2 sequences are ENHRY and SYGVKD. This chain connects TRBV10-3 to TRBJ2-7, with 8 bases fitting TRBD2. The receptor was isolated from a female donor with multiple sclerosis, enrolled in a pregnancy study. This specimen consisted of peripheral blood, obtained in the second trimester of pregnancy. The CDR3 region is CAISKDPSGPGEQYF. The DNA for the CDR3 is TGTGCCATCAGTAAAGATCCTAGCGGGCCGGGGGAGCAGTACTTC.